This TCR beta chain was recorded in a study of regulatory T cells in long-lasting Graves disease. Whole-study context: New Graves' disease cases had less than 3 months of antithyroid drugs.

HTBI primers from iRepertoire and Arm-PCR of CDR3 regions yielded the TCR beta libraries. TCRdb reprocessed the multiplex PCR reads via MiXCR and lists one record per CDR3 protein. This sample has fewer than 650,000 distinct CDR3 sequences; 15% to 20% occur once, and the top ten carry approximately 12%. General observations from the study: Persistent patients had more shared public clonotypes (fewer than 3,000) than new patients (about 970).

Time point defined: newly diagnosed GD, antithyroid drugs for less than 3 months. PBMC RNA served as the TCR library source. CDR3 length equals 14 residues. Germline CDR1 SNHLY, CDR2 FYNNEI. The germline V and J ends were trimmed by 6 bases and 4 bases, with 15 bases remaining between them. This clonotype has a count of ten or more. The antigen is not known. The same sample was also studied in work on T cells in Graves' hyperthyroidism and ophthalmopathy. Per that study: Primed by the HTBI set, a first-round RT-PCR was run on the TCR CDR3.

Material: peripheral blood mononuclear cells (PBMCs), obtained at new diagnosis, from a patient treated with antithyroid drugs. The receptor was derived from a man in his late teens or twenties with Graves disease. The chain employs TRBV2 and TRBJ1-2, with a possible D match to TRBD1 (5 bases). The CDR3 loop reads CASSSDTGFYGYTF. CDR3 bases: TGTGCCAGCAGCTCGGACACCGGCTTCTATGGCTACACCTTC.